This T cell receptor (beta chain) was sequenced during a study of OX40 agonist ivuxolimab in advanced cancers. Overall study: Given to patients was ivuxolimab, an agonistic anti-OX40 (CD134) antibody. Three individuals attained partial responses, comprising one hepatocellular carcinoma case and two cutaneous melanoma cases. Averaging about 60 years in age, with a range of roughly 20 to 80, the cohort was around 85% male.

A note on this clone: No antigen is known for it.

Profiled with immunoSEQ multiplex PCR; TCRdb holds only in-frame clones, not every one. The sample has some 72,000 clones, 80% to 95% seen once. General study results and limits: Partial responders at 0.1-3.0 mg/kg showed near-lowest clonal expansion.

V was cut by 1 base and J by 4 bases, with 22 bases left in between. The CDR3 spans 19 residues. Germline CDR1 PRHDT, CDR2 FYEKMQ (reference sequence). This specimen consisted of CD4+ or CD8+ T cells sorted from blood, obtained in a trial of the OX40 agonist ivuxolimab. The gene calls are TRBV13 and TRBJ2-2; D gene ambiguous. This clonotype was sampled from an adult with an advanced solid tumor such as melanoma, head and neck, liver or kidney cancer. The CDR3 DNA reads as TGTGCCAGCAGCTTAGATGAAGACGTCTTGGGATACGGCACCGGGGAGCTGTTTTTT. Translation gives CASSLDEDVLGYGTGELFF. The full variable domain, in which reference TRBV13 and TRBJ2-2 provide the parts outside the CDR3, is AAGVIQSPRHLIKEKRETATLKCYPIPRHDTVYWYQQGPGQDPQFLISFYEKMQSDKGSIPDRFSAQQFSDYHSELNMSSLELGDSALYFCASSLDEDVLGYGTGELFFGEGSRLTVL.